The entry below gives a single T cell receptor (beta chain) sequence along with its context. The antigen is undetermined. Produced via immunoSEQ multiplex PCR; TCRdb's table is partial and in-frame only. The sample shows about 14,000 clones, around 87% of them seen only once. The data originate from a study of radiotherapy plus CTLA-4 blockade in lung cancer. For the study at large: Among enrolled patients, less than 20% responded and 25% to 35% achieved disease control.

In germline, CDR1 is MNHNS, CDR2 SASEGT. CDR3 length equals 13 residues. Trimming removed 0 bases at V and 7 bases at J, with 7 bases between. Study results and limitations: The best predictor of response was reported to be early blood T cell clone dynamics, with interferon-beta. Expansion of tumor-derived TCR clones was observed in blood after radiotherapy plus ipilimumab.

The sample was peripheral blood, taken from a patient treated with radiotherapy plus ipilimumab. This TCR came from a human donor with non-small cell lung cancer that progressed on radiotherapy plus ipilimumab. Some clones in this sample may be carry-over from other donors' samples. The chain recombines TRBV6-1 with TRBJ2-4, with D tentatively TRBD1 (6 bases). Written as DNA, the CDR3 is TGTGCCAGCAGTGAAGCGGGGGCCAACATTCAGTACTTC. Protein: CASSEAGANIQYF.